The rows below give T cell receptor beta chains drawn from one sample of a study of T-cell memory formation after mild COVID-19. TCRdb re-called the 5' RACE reads with MiXCR, one entry per CDR3 protein. Among about 390,000 distinct CDR3 sequences listed, 20% to 25% were seen once. What was sequenced was PBMCs or a T cell subset sorted from them (not recorded which). The receptors here all came from an adult woman who had mild COVID-19 (a few samples of this study predate the infection). Cell type and time point are not known. CDR3s include the opening cysteine and the closing phenylalanine or tryptophan. The D gene is left open where the match is weak. Part of the rows lack a size; the others show once, few, many or a class for expanded clones.

>few|TRBJ2-3|TRBV7-2|TRBD1
CASSSQGTQYF
TGTGCCAGCAGCTCACAGGGGACGCAGTATTTT
>many|TRBJ1-5|TRBV20-1|-
CSASGGMGNQPQHF
TGCAGTGCTAGCGGGGGTATGGGCAATCAGCCCCAGCATTTT
>few|TRBJ1-2|TRBV6-6|-
CATQDGTYNYGYTF
TGTGCCACCCAAGACGGAACCTATAACTATGGCTACACCTTC
>few|TRBJ2-7|TRBV7-6|-
CASSLGQGGLDEQYF
TGTGCCAGCAGCTTAGGACAGGGAGGGTTGGACGAGCAGTACTTC
>-|TRBJ2-7|TRBV7-9|TRBD2
CASRGLANEQYF
TGTGCCAGCAGGGGACTAGCTAACGAGCAGTACTTC
>few|TRBJ1-6|TRBV7-9|TRBD1
CASSSRDRVSPLHF
TGTGCCAGCAGCTCCCGGGACAGGGTCTCACCCCTCCACTTT
>few|TRBJ2-3|TRBV7-6|-
CASSLGLSSTDTQYF
TGTGCCAGCAGCCTCGGACTATCCTCCACAGATACGCAGTATTTT
>few|TRBJ2-3|TRBV12-3/TRBV12-4|-
CASREELTDTQYF
TGTGCCAGCAGGGAAGAACTCACAGATACGCAGTATTTT
>-|TRBJ2-3|TRBV7-6|-
CASSLQEYTDTQYF
TGTGCCAGCAGCTTACAGGAGTACACAGATACGCAGTATTTT
>-|TRBJ2-2|TRBV5-1|-
CASSSGQTPGELFF
TGCGCCAGCAGCTCCGGACAGACCCCCGGGGAGCTGTTTTTT
>-|TRBJ2-1|TRBV20-1|-
CSARAGVEQFF
TGCAGTGCTAGAGCCGGGGTAGAGCAGTTCTTC
>-|TRBJ2-2|TRBV20-1|-
CSATPGHTNTGELFF
TGCAGTGCGACACCGGGACACACGAACACCGGGGAGCTGTTTTTT
>-|TRBJ2-3|TRBV4-1|TRBD1
CASRHMGQKRTDTQYF
TGCGCCAGCAGACATATGGGACAGAAGCGAACAGATACGCAGTATTTT
>few|TRBJ2-2|TRBV12-3/TRBV12-4|-
CASISQGNTGELFF
TGTGCCAGCATCTCACAGGGGAACACCGGGGAGCTGTTTTTT
>-|TRBJ1-1|TRBV6-1|TRBD1
CASLEGARAEAFF
TGTGCCAGCCTCGAGGGGGCAAGGGCTGAAGCTTTCTTT
>-|TRBJ1-1|TRBV15|-
CATSRGAVREAFF
TGTGCCACCAGCAGAGGAGCCGTAAGAGAAGCTTTCTTT
>-|TRBJ2-4|TRBV30|TRBD2
CAWTPSGTLAKNIQYF
TGTGCCTGGACACCCAGCGGGACCCTAGCCAAAAACATTCAGTACTTC
>-|TRBJ2-7|TRBV27|-
CASSSVLGWAYEQYF
TGTGCCAGCAGTTCAGTCCTAGGGTGGGCATACGAGCAGTACTTC
>-|TRBJ1-2|TRBV20-1|TRBD1
CSADARPNRGDGYTF
TGCAGTGCCGATGCTAGGCCAAACAGGGGGGACGGCTACACCTTC
>-|TRBJ2-3|TRBV5-1|-
CASSPRGTDRTDTQYF
TGCGCCAGCAGCCCTCGGGGGACTGATCGCACAGATACGCAGTATTTT
>few|TRBJ1-1|TRBV7-8|-
CASISNLGLNPRNTEAFF
TGTGCCAGCATCTCAAACCTGGGTCTTAATCCGAGGAACACTGAAGCTTTCTTT
>-|TRBJ2-3|TRBV7-9|-
CASSRTGADTQYF
TGTGCCAGCAGCCGGACCGGTGCAGATACGCAGTATTTT
>few|TRBJ2-2|TRBV9|TRBD1
CASSAPGQALTGELFF
TGTGCCAGCAGCGCCCCGGGACAGGCCCTCACCGGGGAGCTGTTTTTT
>few|TRBJ1-5|TRBV12-3/TRBV12-4|-
CASSIPNQPQHF
TGTGCCAGCAGTATACCCAATCAGCCCCAGCATTTT
>many|TRBJ2-7|TRBV7-9|TRBD1
CASSSRQGVDEQYF
TGTGCCAGCAGCTCGAGACAGGGGGTCGACGAGCAGTACTTC
>few|TRBJ1-1|TRBV11-2|-
CASSSERGRLSEAFF
TGTGCCAGCAGCTCAGAGCGGGGGCGACTTTCTGAAGCTTTCTTT
>few|TRBJ2-7|TRBV12-3/TRBV12-4|-
CASSLGNRMYF
TGTGCCAGCAGTTTAGGTAACAGGATGTACTTC
>-|TRBJ2-7|TRBV11-3|TRBD1
CASSLKGQGYEQYF
TGTGCCAGCAGCTTAAAGGGACAGGGCTACGAGCAGTACTTC
>-|TRBJ1-4|TRBV5-6|-
CASSLGRNEKLFF
TGTGCCAGCAGCTTGGGACGCAATGAAAAACTGTTTTTT
>-|TRBJ2-7|TRBV15|-
CATSRATGSDEQYF
TGTGCCACCAGCAGAGCTACAGGGAGCGACGAGCAGTACTTC
>-|TRBJ2-7|TRBV7-2|TRBD2
CASTHTFLAGGPQYF
TGTGCCAGCACCCATACATTTCTAGCGGGAGGCCCCCAGTACTTC
>-|TRBJ1-2|TRBV2|-
CASSEAWADSYGYTF
TGTGCCAGCAGTGAAGCATGGGCCGACAGCTATGGCTACACCTTC
>few|TRBJ2-4|TRBV11-3|-
CASSSTRTGVNIQYF
TGTGCCAGCAGCTCCACTAGGACGGGCGTAAACATTCAGTACTTC
>-|TRBJ2-7|TRBV24-1|TRBD2
CATSESGRKNEQYF
TGTGCCACCAGTGAGAGCGGGAGGAAGAACGAGCAGTACTTC
>few|TRBJ1-1|TRBV6-5|-
CASSYSPSSEAFF
TGTGCCAGCAGTTACTCGCCGAGTTCTGAAGCTTTCTTT
>few|TRBJ2-1|TRBV6-5|-
CASSYDYANEQFF
TGTGCCAGCAGTTACGACTACGCGAATGAGCAGTTCTTC
>few|TRBJ2-3|TRBV18|-
CASSPGASSIDTQYF
TGTGCCAGCTCACCGGGGGCCAGTTCCATTGATACGCAGTATTTT
>once|TRBJ2-1|TRBV7-2|TRBD2
CASTLGLAGGNEQFF
TGTGCCAGCACCCTAGGACTAGCGGGAGGAAATGAGCAGTTCTTC
>many|TRBJ2-1|TRBV12-3/TRBV12-4|-
CASSFGGNEQFF
TGTGCCAGCAGTTTTGGGGGGAATGAGCAGTTCTTC